Below, 25 T cell receptor beta chains from the same sample are listed, as sequenced in a study of blood T cell repertoires in COVID-19. TCRdb keeps only in-frame clones here, not all; method: immunoSEQ multiplex PCR. This sample carries about 220,000 clones, roughly four fifths of them seen once, and the ten largest clones take approximately 5.2%. Sequenced input: peripheral blood. These receptors originate from an older woman with COVID-19, enrolled during active disease.

V and J are TRBV24-1 and TRBJ2-3, with TRBD1 identical over 8 bases. The CDR3 is 16 residues long. The ends lost 2 bases at V and 5 bases at J; junction bases unmatched: 8. CDR1 KGHDR and CDR2 SFDVKD come from the germline V gene. CDR3 sequence: CATSDYRTGIGDTQYF. CDR3 in DNA: TGTGCCACCAGTGATTATAGGACAGGGATAGGAGATACGCAGTATTTT.

This clone was recorded a few times. The V call is TRBV5-1, the J call TRBJ1-1; D is perhaps TRBD1 (5 bases). The CDR3 runs 18 residues. The V gene's germline CDR1 is SGHRS and CDR2 YFSETQ. Trimming stripped 4 bases from V and 4 bases from J, with 26 bases between. CDR3 in DNA: TGCGCCAGCAGCCCAGGCAGGGACTCTTCGGGGTGGGGCACTGAAGCTTTCTTT. It codes for CASSPGRDSSGWGTEAFF.

CDR3 in amino acids: CASRQGGAPLREQFF. The CDR3 DNA reads TGTGCCAGCAGGCAAGGGGGCGCCCCACTACGCGAGCAGTTCTTC. The chain has TRBV7-2 and TRBJ2-1, with 7 bases fitting TRBD1. The CDR3 runs 15 residues. Germline CDR1 and CDR2: SGHTA and FQGNSA. J gave up 10 bases and V 6 bases, and 15 bases lay outside the gene matches.

The chain links TRBV5-1 to TRBJ2-7; 9 bases are a match to TRBD1. The V gene end was trimmed by 1 base and the J gene end by 3 bases; junction bases not matched to a gene: 5. The CDR3 has 15 amino acids. Germline V lookup: CDR1 SGHRS, CDR2 YFSETQ. The CDR3: CASSLTGTGIYEQYF. CDR3 in DNA: TGCGCCAGCAGCTTGACCGGGACAGGGATCTACGAGCAGTACTTC.

The V and J genes are TRBV6-5 and TRBJ1-3; no definite D call. There are 13 residues in the CDR3. Germline-derived CDR1 and CDR2 are MNHEY and SVGAGI. Trimming removed 6 bases from V and 2 bases from J, with 8 bases in between. DNA of the CDR3: TGTGCCAGCAGGAGAATCGCTGGAAACACCATATATTTT. It encodes CASRRIAGNTIYF.

This clone showed up just once. The V gene is TRBV5-6, the J gene TRBJ1-2, with 8 bases that match TRBD1. The germline V gene encodes CDR1 SGHDT and CDR2 YYEEEE. The V segment lost 3 bases and the J segment 8 bases; nucleotides outside the gene matches: 6. The CDR3 consists of 13 residues. CDR3 region: CASSSRDRSGYTF. The CDR3 DNA follows: TGTGCCAGCAGCTCTCGGGACAGGTCGGGCTACACCTTC.

The rearrangement links TRBV15 to TRBJ1-2, with D possibly TRBD1 on 5 matching bases. The V gene lost 8 bases and the J gene lost 0 bases, with 16 bases spanning the gap. The CDR3 covers 15 residues. Germline-derived CDR1 and CDR2 are LNHNV and YYDKDF (reference sequence). The CDR3 DNA reads as TGTGCCACCGTGGATAGGGGCCGAGCTAACTATGGCTACACCTTC. This translates into CATVDRGRANYGYTF.

The chain couples TRBV30 to TRBJ1-1; 7 bases are shared with TRBD1. The trim removed 5 bases at V and 6 bases at J, leaving 9 bases unmatched. The CDR3 runs to 13 residues. The germline CDR1 and CDR2 sequences are GTSNPN and SVGIG (reference sequence). For the CDR3, the DNA is TGTGCCTGGTACAAGGGGGCCGAGGCTGAAGCTTTCTTT. It codes for CAWYKGAEAEAFF.

V is TRBV27 and J is TRBJ1-5; D is possibly TRBD1 (5 bases). Trimming shortened V by 5 bases and J by 2 bases, and 10 bases separated the two germline ends. Germline-derived CDR1 and CDR2 are MNHEY and SMNVEV (reference sequence). CDR3 length: 14 amino acids. CDR3 amino acids: CASSPAGGNQPQHF. DNA for the CDR3: TGTGCCAGCAGTCCGGCGGGGGGCAATCAGCCCCAGCATTTT.

This clone has at least ten counts. The chain joins TRBV10-3 to TRBJ1-3, with TRBD1 as a possible D gene (6 bases). V lost 8 bases and J lost 4, with 18 bases in between. CDR3 size: 15 residues. Per the germline V gene, CDR1 is ENHRY and CDR2 is SYGVKD. CDR3 sequence (DNA): TGTGCCATCTCCGACGGGACACTTCAAGGAAACACCATATATTTT. Translation: CAISDGTLQGNTIYF.

The rearrangement uses TRBV11-2 and TRBJ1-1; no firm D call. The CDR3 has 13 residues. V shed 7 bases and J shed 3 bases, with 12 bases lying between them. Germline CDR1 and CDR2: SGHAT and FQNNGV. This CDR3 reads CASTSGSYTEAFF. The DNA of the CDR3 is TGTGCCAGCACCTCCGGGAGCTACACTGAAGCTTTCTTT. Using reference TRBV11-2 and TRBJ1-1 for the parts outside the CDR3, the full variable domain is EAGVAQSPRYKIIEKRQSVAFWCNPISGHATLYWYQQILGQGPKLLIQFQNNGVVDDSQLPKDRFSAERLKGVDSTLKIQPAKLEDSAVYLCASTSGSYTEAFFGQGTRLTVV.

This clone was detected once. The V and J genes are TRBV11-3 and TRBJ2-5; D remains ambiguous. Germline V gene lookup returns CDR1 SGHNT and CDR2 YENEEA. CDR3 length: 13 residues. The V and J ends lost 2 bases and 2 bases respectively, with 6 bases between them. CDR3 sequence: CASSLNGQETQYF. For the CDR3, the DNA is TGTGCCAGCAGCTTAAACGGTCAAGAGACCCAGTACTTC. Full variable domain (outside the CDR3, taken from reference TRBV11-3 and TRBJ2-5): EAGVVQSPRYKIIEKKQPVAFWCNPISGHNTLYWYLQNLGQGPELLIRYENEEAVDDSQLPKDRFSAERLKGVDSTLKIQPAELGDSAVYLCASSLNGQETQYFGPGTRLLVL.

The chain links TRBV21-1 to TRBJ2-7; TRBD1, the D gene given by the table, was not confirmed from the DNA. TRBV21-1 is termed a pseudogene. The length of the CDR3 is 15 residues. CDR3 amino acids: CASSFRRGQSYEQYF. The CDR3 DNA is TGTGCCAGCAGCTTTCGAAGAGGACAGTCCTACGAGCAGTACTTC.

This rearrangement joins TRBV28 to TRBJ1-4; tentative D call: TRBD1 (5 bases). CDR3 length equals 12 residues. V was cut by 6 bases and J by 8 bases, with 10 bases left in between. CDR1 is MDHEN, CDR2 SYDVKM, per germline. The CDR3 DNA follows: TGTGCCAGCAGATCGCGGGACGAAAAACTGTTTTTT. Residues: CASRSRDEKLFF.

The genes are TRBV5-8 and TRBJ1-1; 9 bases are a match to TRBD1. V lost 4 bases to trimming and J lost 2 bases; unmatched junction nucleotides: 6. The germline gives CDR1 SGHTS, CDR2 YDEGEE. The CDR3 loop spans 15 amino acids. CDR3 in amino acids: CASSPRTGVNTEAFF. In DNA form, the CDR3 reads TGTGCCAGCAGCCCCCGGACAGGGGTAAACACTGAAGCTTTCTTT.

This sequence joins TRBV18 and TRBJ1-2; TRBD1 matches 7 bases. Looked up from germline, CDR1 is KGHSH and CDR2 is LQKENI. After removal of 6 bases from V and 8 bases from J, the junction contained 15 bases not matched to a gene. This CDR3 is 15 amino acids long. CDR3 sequence (DNA): TGTGCCAGCTCGCCTAACAAGGGGGCCTCGGGAGGCTACACCTTC. Translated: CASSPNKGASGGYTF.

The chain uses TRBV30 and TRBJ2-7, with D tentatively TRBD1 (6 bases). Germline CDR1 reads GTSNPN; CDR2 reads SVGIG (reference sequence). V was clipped by 0 bases and J by 4 bases, with 13 bases between them. The CDR3 loop spans 14 amino acids. The CDR3 here is CAWSVSGAYYEQYF. CDR3 in DNA: TGTGCCTGGAGTGTATCAGGGGCCTATTACGAGCAGTACTTC.

There are a few counts of this clone. This rearrangement joins TRBV4-3 to TRBJ2-1; TRBD2 aligns across 8 bases. Germline CDR1 LGHNA, CDR2 YSLEER. V dropped 4 bases and J dropped 8; count of bases not matched to a gene: 10. The CDR3 spans 15 residues. The CDR3 loop is CASSLLPGGVDEQFF. CDR3 nucleotides: TGCGCCAGCAGCCTCCTCCCGGGAGGGGTCGATGAGCAGTTCTTC.

The chain carries TRBV30 and TRBJ1-2; D possibly corresponds to TRBD1 (5 bases). This CDR3 is built from 13 residues. Germline V gene lookup returns CDR1 GTSNPN and CDR2 SVGIG (reference sequence). Trimming left V 2 bases short and J 8 bases short, with 15 bases between. CDR3 sequence: CAWSQGTQGGYTF. CDR3 DNA: TGTGCCTGGAGTCAAGGGACTCAAGGGGGCTACACCTTC.

This chain uses TRBV24-1 with TRBJ2-1; 11 bases are shared with TRBD1. Unmatched junction bases numbered 10, after V lost 4 bases and J lost 9 bases. CDR1 KGHDR and CDR2 SFDVKD come from the germline V gene. This CDR3 contains 16 residues. The CDR3 coding sequence is TGTGCCACCAGTGAGCCCGGACAGGGGGCTGTAGGTGAGCAGTTCTTC. Protein sequence: CATSEPGQGAVGEQFF.

This clone appeared once. The chain carries TRBV6-5 and TRBJ2-5; tentative D call: TRBD1 (6 bases). The germline V gene encodes CDR1 MNHEY and CDR2 SVGAGI. Trimming cost V 5 bases and J 1 base, with 14 bases left between them. The CDR3 is 15 residues long. The DNA for the CDR3 is TGTGCCAGCAGTCGTTCTCCGGACAGCCAAGAGACCCAGTACTTC. It yields the protein CASSRSPDSQETQYF.

The genes are TRBV27 and TRBJ2-7, with D tentatively TRBD2 (6 bases). The CDR3 has 14 residues. Germline lookup yields CDR1 MNHEY and CDR2 SMNVEV (reference sequence). With 6 bases removed from V and 0 bases from J, the gap between germline ends came to 12 bases. Written as DNA, the CDR3 is TGTGCCAGCAGACCTTTGGGGGGCTCCTACGAGCAGTACTTC. It yields the protein CASRPLGGSYEQYF.

The rearrangement links TRBV14 to TRBJ2-3; TRBD2 matches at 7 bases. The CDR3 contains 15 residues. Germline trimming cut 2 bases from V and 3 bases from J; bases unmatched to any gene: 5. From germline, CDR1 is SGHDN and CDR2 FVKESK. The CDR3: CASSQSGLSTDTQYF. CDR3 nucleotides: TGTGCCAGCAGCCAATCGGGACTATCTACAGATACGCAGTATTTT. The full variable domain, completed using reference TRBV14 and TRBJ2-3, is EAGVTQFPSHSVIEKGQTVTLRCDPISGHDNLYWYRRVMGKEIKFLLHFVKESKQDESGMPNNRFLAERTGGTYSTLKVQPAELEDSGVYFCASSQSGLSTDTQYFGPGTRLTVL.

This clone was seen only once. V gene TRBV6-1 combines with J gene TRBJ1-1; D unclear. Per the germline V gene, CDR1 is MNHNS and CDR2 is SASEGT. The CDR3 sequence is 10 residues long. V gave up 3 bases and J gave up 7 bases, with 3 bases separating them. The CDR3 reads CASSDIEAFF. The CDR3 nucleotides are TGTGCCAGCAGTGATATTGAAGCTTTCTTT.

V and J are TRBV9 and TRBJ2-2; TRBD2 agrees at 9 bases. The J segment lost 5 bases and the V segment lost 0 bases, leaving 11 bases of the junction unmatched. This CDR3 is 18 amino acids long. Germline V gene lookup returns CDR1 SGDLS and CDR2 YYNGEE. CDR3 in amino acids: CASSVAGVAGAGTGELFF. DNA for the CDR3: TGTGCCAGCAGCGTAGCGGGGGTAGCGGGAGCGGGTACCGGGGAGCTGTTTTTT.